The clone carrying this TCR beta chain appeared a few times. These data originate in a study of CD8 T cells in ankylosing spondylitis. The CDR3 runs to 11 residues. V shed 4 bases and J shed 5 bases, with 8 bases lying between them. Germline values: CDR1 SQVTM, CDR2 ANQGSEA. Scientists made TCR beta libraries using quantitative 5'-RACE with molecular barcodes. TCRdb ran MiXCR on the 5' RACE reads and lists one entry per CDR3 protein. The sample records under 250,000 distinct CDR3 sequences, roughly 32% being singletons. Sequenced input: blood, either unsorted or a sorted T cell fraction (not recorded which). The receptor's source is a male donor with ankylosing spondylitis or in good health (not recorded which). This chain joins TRBV29-1 and TRBJ1-2; D not certain. The CDR3 loop is CSVGGSYGYTF. The CDR3 DNA is TGCAGCGTTGGCGGATCGTATGGCTACACCTTC.